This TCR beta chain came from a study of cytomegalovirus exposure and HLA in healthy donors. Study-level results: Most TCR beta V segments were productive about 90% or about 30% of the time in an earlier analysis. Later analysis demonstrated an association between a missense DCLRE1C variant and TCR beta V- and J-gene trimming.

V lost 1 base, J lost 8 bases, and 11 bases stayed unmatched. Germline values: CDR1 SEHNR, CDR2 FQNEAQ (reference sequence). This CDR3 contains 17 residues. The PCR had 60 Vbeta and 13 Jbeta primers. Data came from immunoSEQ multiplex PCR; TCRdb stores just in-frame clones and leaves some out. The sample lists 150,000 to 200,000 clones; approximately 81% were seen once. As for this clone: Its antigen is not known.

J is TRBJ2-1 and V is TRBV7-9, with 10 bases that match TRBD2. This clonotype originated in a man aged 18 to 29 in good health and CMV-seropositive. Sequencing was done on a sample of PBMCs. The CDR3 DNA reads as TGTGCCAGCAGCTTAGTTAGCGGGGGGCCTAACGTATATGAGCAGTTCTTC. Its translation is CASSLVSGGPNVYEQFF.